Below, 18 T cell receptor beta chains from the same sample are listed, as sequenced in a study of CD8 T cells in Susac syndrome. RNA, at about 0.45 to 1 ug, was reverse transcribed with random hexamers. Each CDR3 protein is one row after TCRdb ran MiXCR on the immunoSEQ multiplex PCR reads. The sample has 100,000 to 150,000 distinct CDR3 sequences; 90% to 95% are singletons. The source material was CD8+ T cells from PBMCs. Receptor source: a human donor with Susac syndrome.

The rearrangement joins TRBV30 to TRBJ2-7; TRBD2 matches 8 bases. The CDR3 extends over 17 amino acids. CDR1 is GTSNPN and CDR2 is SVGIG in the germline V gene (reference sequence). V was clipped by 3 bases and J by 6 bases; unmatched bases: 19. CDR3 sequence (DNA): TGTGCCTGGAGCGCCCCCGCGGTCGGGGGGGGCGGTATCGAGCAGTACTTC. It specifies CAWSAPAVGGGGIEQYF.

V is TRBV27 and J is TRBJ1-1; D might be TRBD1 (6 bases). CDR3 length: 14 amino acids. Germline V lookup: CDR1 MNHEY, CDR2 SMNVEV (reference sequence). With 3 bases removed from V and 4 bases from J, the gap between germline ends came to 12 bases. CDR3 sequence: CASSFEGDGTEAFF. The CDR3 nucleotides are TGTGCCAGCAGTTTTGAGGGGGATGGCACTGAAGCTTTCTTT.

The chain couples TRBV20-1 to TRBJ2-1; 7 positions match TRBD2. V was clipped by 8 bases and J by 2 bases; unmatched bases: 12. Looked up from germline, CDR1 is DFQATT and CDR2 is SNEGSKA (reference sequence). This CDR3 is 15 amino acids long. In DNA form, the CDR3 reads TGCAGTACCCACGGCGCGGGAGCAGCCTACAATGAGCAGTTCTTC. Translation: CSTHGAGAAYNEQFF.

The chain is built from TRBV12-3 or TRBV12-4 and TRBJ2-7; TRBD2 agrees at 8 bases. V was clipped by 2 bases and J by 3 bases; unmatched bases: 3. This CDR3 spans 14 amino acids. The CDR3, as DNA: TGTGCCAGCAGTTTATACGGGGGGGACTACGAGCAGTACTTC. Translated: CASSLYGGDYEQYF.

The chain employs TRBV28 and TRBJ1-6, with TRBD1 matching 7 bases. Trimming removed 4 bases from V and 5 bases from J; junction bases left unmatched: 8. This CDR3 is 16 amino acids long. Germline V gene sequence: CDR1 MDHEN, CDR2 SYDVKM. The CDR3 sequence is CASSSASTGNNSPLHF. DNA for the CDR3: TGTGCCAGCAGTTCGGCATCGACAGGGAATAATTCACCCCTCCACTTT.

CDR3 DNA: TGTGCCAGCAGAACAGGGGGCAGTTACGAGCAGTACTTC. Protein: CASRTGGSYEQYF. The genes are TRBV13 and TRBJ2-7; 9 bases agree with TRBD1. V dropped 6 bases and J dropped 4; count of bases not matched to a gene: 4. The CDR3 is 13 amino acids. The germline CDR1 and CDR2 sequences are PRHDT and FYEKMQ (reference sequence).

The J gene is TRBJ1-1, the V gene TRBV9; 7 nucleotides match TRBD1. Germline V gene sequence: CDR1 SGDLS, CDR2 YYNGEE. V gave up 3 bases and J gave up 0 bases; unmatched junction bases: 5. There are 15 residues in the CDR3. CDR3 bases: TGTGCCAGCAGCGAACGACAGGGTATGAACACTGAAGCTTTCTTT. Encoded protein: CASSERQGMNTEAFF.

The V and J genes are TRBV7-3 and TRBJ1-1; the D is unclear. The V end lost 0 bases, the J end lost 3 bases, and 14 bases lay between the germline ends. This CDR3 has 16 amino acids. CDR1 and CDR2 from the germline V gene are SGHTA and FQGTGA. Written as DNA, the CDR3 is TGTGCCAGCAGCTTAACAGGGAGCCTTGGCGACACTGAAGCTTTCTTT. Residues: CASSLTGSLGDTEAFF.

The chain recombines TRBV19 with TRBJ1-5; 7 bases are a match to TRBD1. With 7 bases clipped from V and 6 bases from J, the junction kept 6 bases outside the gene matches. The V gene's germline CDR1 is LNHDA and CDR2 SQIVND (reference sequence). The length of the CDR3 is 13 residues. The CDR3 bases are TGTGCCAGTACGACAGGGCGGGGTCAGCCCCAGCATTTT. The encoded protein is CASTTGRGQPQHF.

This clonotype showed up just once. In DNA, the CDR3 is TGTGCCAGCAGCCAAGGAGGCACAGGGAACAATGAGCAGTTCTTC. Protein sequence: CASSQGGTGNNEQFF. The rearrangement links TRBV14 to TRBJ2-1, with a weak D call TRBD1 (6 bases). The CDR3 spans 15 residues. Trimming took 1 base from V and 5 from J, leaving 12 bases between them. In germline, CDR1 is SGHDN, CDR2 FVKESK.

This chain connects TRBV6-2 or TRBV6-3 to TRBJ2-1; tentative D call: TRBD2 (6 bases). The germline CDR1 and CDR2 sequences are MNHEY and SVGEGT. This CDR3 region has 13 residues. Trimming took off 4 bases at V and 5 bases at J, with 9 bases between the two ends. DNA for the CDR3: TGTGCCAGCAGTTGGCGGGAACACAATGAGCAGTTCTTC. Translated, it gives CASSWREHNEQFF.

The chain uses TRBV4-3 and TRBJ1-1; D unresolved. The CDR3 covers 16 residues. The germline V gene encodes CDR1 LGHNA and CDR2 YSLEER. V gave up 0 bases and J gave up 1 base, with 12 bases separating them. CDR3: CASSQDLIKGNTEAFF. CDR3 nucleotide sequence: TGCGCCAGCAGCCAAGATTTAATTAAGGGGAACACTGAAGCTTTCTTT.

V usage is TRBV4-1 and J usage is TRBJ1-6; the match to TRBD1 covers 10 bases. Trimming at V came to 4 bases and at J to 8 bases, leaving 8 bases not matched to a gene. The CDR3 is made up of 16 amino acids. Per the germline V gene, CDR1 is MGHRA and CDR2 is YSYEKL. CDR3 DNA sequence: TGCGCCAGCAGCCTAGAACCGGGACAGGGGTATTCACCCCTCCACTTT. It codes for CASSLEPGQGYSPLHF.

This chain joins TRBV6-2 or TRBV6-3 and TRBJ1-5; D is possibly TRBD1 (5 bases). The CDR3 has 12 amino acids. Trimming took off 5 bases at V and 7 bases at J, with 9 bases between the two ends. Germline CDR1 is MNHEY and CDR2 is SVGEGT. The CDR3 protein is CASSAGHQPQHF. CDR3 nucleotide sequence: TGTGCCAGCAGTGCAGGGCACCAGCCCCAGCATTTT.

This chain joins TRBV3-1 and TRBJ2-7; TRBD1 agrees at 12 bases. CDR1 LGHDT and CDR2 YNNKEL come from the germline V gene (reference sequence). This CDR3 has 15 residues. Losses at the gene ends were 4 bases for V and 4 bases for J; bases not matched to a gene: 5. This CDR3 reads CASSPRDRGRYEQYF. CDR3 nucleotide sequence: TGTGCCAGCAGCCCCCGGGACAGGGGGCGGTACGAGCAGTACTTC.

The V and J genes are TRBV20-1 and TRBJ2-3, with D maybe TRBD2 (5 bases). CDR1 and CDR2 (germline): DFQATT, SNEGSKA (reference sequence). V shed 1 base and J shed 7 bases, with 21 bases lying between them. The CDR3 extends over 16 amino acids. Here the CDR3 DNA reads TGCAGTGCTAGAGCCATATCGGACGGGGATACGAATACGCAGTATTTT. This codes for CSARAISDGDTNTQYF.

The chain carries TRBV29-1 and TRBJ2-1; TRBD2 agrees at 10 bases. CDR1 and CDR2 (germline): SQVTM, ANQGSEA. The CDR3 runs 15 residues. With V trimmed by 2 bases and J by 4 bases, 5 bases remained unmatched. CDR3 residues: CSVELAGALYNEQFF. CDR3 coding DNA: TGCAGCGTTGAACTAGCGGGGGCTCTTTACAATGAGCAGTTCTTC.

V is TRBV6-2 or TRBV6-3 and J is TRBJ1-1, with a tentative D call TRBD1 (5 bases). Germline-derived CDR1 and CDR2 are MNHEY and SVGEGT. The V end was cut by 6 bases, the J end by 4 bases, with 15 bases between. The CDR3 runs 14 residues. The CDR3 spells CASSSRDWGTEAFF. The CDR3 region has the DNA TGTGCCAGCAGCTCCAGGGACTGGGGCACTGAAGCTTTCTTT.